The TCR beta chain described here comes from a study of T cells in Graves' hyperthyroidism and ophthalmopathy. With regard to this clonotype: Antigen: not known.

Study-level points and caveats: The model made its ophthalmopathy prediction, and onset followed a median roughly 6.5 months later.

The source material, RNA transcripts, was used to amplify TCR beta CDR3 regions. The HTBI primer set served for first-round RT-PCR of the TCR CDR3. Each CDR3 protein gets one entry after TCRdb re-called the multiplex PCR reads with MiXCR. Among 530,000 or so distinct CDR3 sequences listed, roughly 46% were seen once. Graves' hyperthyroidism is called stable when ophthalmopathy does not progress within 18 months. V gave up 8 bases and J gave up 2 bases, with 19 bases separating them. The CDR3 is 16 amino acids. Germline CDR1 and CDR2: SGHTA and FQGNSA. The sequenced sample was peripheral blood or thyroid tissue (not recorded which). This clonotype was obtained from a woman younger than 35 with Graves' hyperthyroidism. The rearrangement links TRBV7-2 to TRBJ1-5, with D tentatively TRBD1 (5 bases). Here the CDR3 reads CASSPRGGNRNQPQHF. DNA of the CDR3: TGTGCCAGCTCACCACGCGGGGGGAATCGCAATCAGCCCCAGCATTTT.